This T cell receptor (beta chain) was documented in a study of OX40 agonist ivuxolimab in advanced cancers. Study-level information: Treatment received earlier with anti-PD-1, anti-PD-L1 or anti-CTLA-4 agents was allowed, and 40% had some. Three dose-escalation patients had partial responses: one with hepatocellular carcinoma and two with cutaneous melanoma. Study outcomes and limitations: In the 0.1-3.0 mg/kg groups, partial responders showed among the lowest expansion.

Trimming shortened V by 0 bases and J by 6 bases, and 9 bases separated the two germline ends. In germline, CDR1 is SGHNT, CDR2 YYREEE (reference sequence). This CDR3 has 14 amino acids. In regard to this clone: Its specificity is not known.

Clones were sequenced by immunoSEQ multiplex PCR, and TCRdb holds only the in-frame ones, with some missing. The top ten clones hold approximately 0.26% of a sample with approximately 89,000 clones, approximately 90% of them seen once. The sample was CD4+ or CD8+ T cells sorted from blood, taken in a trial of the OX40 agonist ivuxolimab. This TCR came from an adult with an advanced solid tumor such as melanoma, head and neck, liver or kidney cancer. V gene TRBV5-4 combines with J gene TRBJ2-2, with D possibly matching TRBD1 (6 bases). The CDR3 sequence: CASSLDRASGELFF. CDR3 coding DNA: TGTGCCAGCAGCTTGGACAGGGCTTCCGGGGAGCTGTTTTTT.